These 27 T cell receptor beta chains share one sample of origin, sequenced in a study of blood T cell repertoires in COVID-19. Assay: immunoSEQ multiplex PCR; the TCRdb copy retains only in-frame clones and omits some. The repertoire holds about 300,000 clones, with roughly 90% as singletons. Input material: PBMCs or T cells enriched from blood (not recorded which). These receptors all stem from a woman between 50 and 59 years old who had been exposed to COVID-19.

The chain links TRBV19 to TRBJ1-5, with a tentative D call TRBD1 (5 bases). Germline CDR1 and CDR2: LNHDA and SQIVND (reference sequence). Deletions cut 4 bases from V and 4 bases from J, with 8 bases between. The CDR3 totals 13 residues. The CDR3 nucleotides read TGTGCCAGTAGTACCCGGGGGAATCAGCCCCAGCATTTT. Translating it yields CASSTRGNQPQHF.

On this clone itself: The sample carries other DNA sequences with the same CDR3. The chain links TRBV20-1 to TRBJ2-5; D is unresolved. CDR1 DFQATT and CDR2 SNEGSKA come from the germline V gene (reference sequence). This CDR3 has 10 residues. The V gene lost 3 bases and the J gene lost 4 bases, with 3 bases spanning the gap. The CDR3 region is CSASGETQYF. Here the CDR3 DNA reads TGCAGTGCTAGCGGAGAGACCCAGTACTTC.

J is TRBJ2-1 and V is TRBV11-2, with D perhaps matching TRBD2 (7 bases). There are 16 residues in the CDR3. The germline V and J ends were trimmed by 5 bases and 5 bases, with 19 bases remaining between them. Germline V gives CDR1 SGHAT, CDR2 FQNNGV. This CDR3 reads CASSLWGGRDNNEQFF. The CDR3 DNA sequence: TGTGCCAGCAGCCTATGGGGGGGGCGGGATAACAATGAGCAGTTCTTC.

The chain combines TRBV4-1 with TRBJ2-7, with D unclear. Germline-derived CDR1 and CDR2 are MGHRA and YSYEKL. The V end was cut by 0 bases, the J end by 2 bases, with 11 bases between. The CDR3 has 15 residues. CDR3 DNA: TGCGCCAGCAGCCAAGAGCAAACTAATACCTACGAGCAGTACTTC. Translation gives CASSQEQTNTYEQYF.

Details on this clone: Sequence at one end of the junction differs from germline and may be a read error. The CDR3, as DNA: TGTGCCACAGGGTATAGTTCACCCCTCCACTTT. It translates to CATGYSSPLHF. This sequence joins TRBV27 and TRBJ1-6; D perhaps matches TRBD1 (5 bases). Germline V lookup: CDR1 MNHEY, CDR2 SMNVEV (reference sequence). CDR3 length: 11 amino acids.

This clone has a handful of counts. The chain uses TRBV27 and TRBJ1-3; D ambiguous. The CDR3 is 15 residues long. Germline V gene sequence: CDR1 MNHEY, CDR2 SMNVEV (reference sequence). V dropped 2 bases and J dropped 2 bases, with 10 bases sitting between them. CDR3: CASSLTAGTGNTIYF. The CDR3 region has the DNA TGTGCCAGCAGTTTAACAGCCGGGACTGGAAACACCATATATTTT.

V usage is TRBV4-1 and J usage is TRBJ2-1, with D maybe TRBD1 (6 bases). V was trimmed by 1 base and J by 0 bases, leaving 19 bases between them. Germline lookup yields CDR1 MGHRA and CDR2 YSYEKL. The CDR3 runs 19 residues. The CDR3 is CASSQGRPHTGISYNEQFF. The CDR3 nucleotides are TGCGCCAGCAGCCAAGGTCGCCCCCACACAGGGATCTCCTACAATGAGCAGTTCTTC.

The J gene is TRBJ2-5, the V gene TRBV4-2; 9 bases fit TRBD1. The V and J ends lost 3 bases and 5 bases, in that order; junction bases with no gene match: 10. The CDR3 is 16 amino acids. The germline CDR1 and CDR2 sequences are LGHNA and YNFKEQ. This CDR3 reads CASSHQPGQGSETQYF. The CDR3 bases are TGTGCCAGCAGCCACCAACCCGGACAGGGGAGCGAGACCCAGTACTTC.

Written as DNA, the CDR3 is TGTGCCAGCAAATGGCACAGGGGCACAGATACGCAGTATTTT. This gives the protein CASKWHRGTDTQYF. The gene calls are TRBV28 and TRBJ2-3; D might be TRBD1 (6 bases). V lost 7 bases and J lost 1, with 12 bases in between. Germline lookup yields CDR1 MDHEN and CDR2 SYDVKM. The CDR3 runs 14 residues.

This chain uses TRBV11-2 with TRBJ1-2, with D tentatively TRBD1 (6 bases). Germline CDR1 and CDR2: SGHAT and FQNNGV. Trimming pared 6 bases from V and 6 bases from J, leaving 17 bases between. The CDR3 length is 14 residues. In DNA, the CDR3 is TGTGCCAGCAGTCGAGACGGGGGGCCGAATGGCTACACCTTC. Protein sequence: CASSRDGGPNGYTF.

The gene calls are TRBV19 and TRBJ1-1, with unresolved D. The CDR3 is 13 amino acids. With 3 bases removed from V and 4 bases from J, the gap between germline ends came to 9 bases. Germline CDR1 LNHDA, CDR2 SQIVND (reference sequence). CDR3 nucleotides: TGTGCCAGTAGTATCACGAGGGCCACTGAAGCTTTCTTT. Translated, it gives CASSITRATEAFF.

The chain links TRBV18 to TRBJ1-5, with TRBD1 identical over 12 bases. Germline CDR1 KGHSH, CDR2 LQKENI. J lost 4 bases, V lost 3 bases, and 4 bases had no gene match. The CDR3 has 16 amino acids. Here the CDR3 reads CASSPGTGGWNQPQHF. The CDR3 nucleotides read TGTGCCAGCTCACCCGGGACAGGGGGCTGGAATCAGCCCCAGCATTTT.

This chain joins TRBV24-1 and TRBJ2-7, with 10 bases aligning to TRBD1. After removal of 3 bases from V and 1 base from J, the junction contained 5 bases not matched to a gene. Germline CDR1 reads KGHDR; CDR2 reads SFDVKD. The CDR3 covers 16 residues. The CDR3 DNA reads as TGTGCCACCAGTGATGGGGGACAGGGGAAGTCCTACGAGCAGTACTTC. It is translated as CATSDGGQGKSYEQYF.

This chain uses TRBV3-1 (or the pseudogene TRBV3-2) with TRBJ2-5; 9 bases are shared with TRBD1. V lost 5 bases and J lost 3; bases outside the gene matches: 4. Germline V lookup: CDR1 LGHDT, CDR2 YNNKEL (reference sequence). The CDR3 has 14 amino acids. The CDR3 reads CASSKGTGKETQYF. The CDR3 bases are TGTGCCAGCAGCAAAGGGACAGGGAAAGAGACCCAGTACTTC.

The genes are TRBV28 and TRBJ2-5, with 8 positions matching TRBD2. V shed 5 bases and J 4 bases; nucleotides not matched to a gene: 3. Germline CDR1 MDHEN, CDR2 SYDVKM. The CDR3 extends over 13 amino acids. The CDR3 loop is CASSPAGGETQYF. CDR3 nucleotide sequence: TGTGCCAGCAGTCCCGCGGGGGGAGAGACCCAGTACTTC.

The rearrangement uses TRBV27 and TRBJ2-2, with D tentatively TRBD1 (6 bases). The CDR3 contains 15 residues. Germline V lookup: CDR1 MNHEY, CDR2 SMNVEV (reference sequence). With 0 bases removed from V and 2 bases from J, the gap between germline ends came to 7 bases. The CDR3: CASSLSGTNTGELFF. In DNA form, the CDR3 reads TGTGCCAGCAGTTTATCCGGGACAAACACCGGGGAGCTGTTTTTT.

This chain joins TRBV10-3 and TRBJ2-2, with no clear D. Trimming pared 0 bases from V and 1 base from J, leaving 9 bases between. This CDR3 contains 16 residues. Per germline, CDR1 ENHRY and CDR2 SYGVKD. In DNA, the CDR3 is TGTGCCATCAGTGAGTCGGGTACAGTGAACACCGGGGAGCTGTTTTTT. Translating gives CAISESGTVNTGELFF.

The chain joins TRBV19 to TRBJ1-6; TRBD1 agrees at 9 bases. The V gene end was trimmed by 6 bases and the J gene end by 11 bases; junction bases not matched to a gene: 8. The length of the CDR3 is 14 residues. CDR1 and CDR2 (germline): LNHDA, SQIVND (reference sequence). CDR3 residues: CASSTTGGLAPLHF. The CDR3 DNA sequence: TGTGCCAGTAGCACGACAGGGGGATTGGCACCCCTCCACTTT.

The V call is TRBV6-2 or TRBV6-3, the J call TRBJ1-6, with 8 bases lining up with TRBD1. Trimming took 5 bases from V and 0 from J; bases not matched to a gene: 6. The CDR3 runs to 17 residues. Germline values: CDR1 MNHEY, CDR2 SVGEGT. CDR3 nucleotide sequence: TGTGCCAGCAGTGGACAGGGATTCGGCTCCTATAATTCACCCCTCCACTTT. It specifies CASSGQGFGSYNSPLHF.

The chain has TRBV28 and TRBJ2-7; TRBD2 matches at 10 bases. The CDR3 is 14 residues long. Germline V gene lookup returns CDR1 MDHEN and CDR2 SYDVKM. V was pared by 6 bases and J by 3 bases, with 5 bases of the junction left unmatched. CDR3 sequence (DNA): TGTGCCAGCAGCCCTTCTAGCGGGGGCTACGAGCAGTACTTC. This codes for CASSPSSGGYEQYF.

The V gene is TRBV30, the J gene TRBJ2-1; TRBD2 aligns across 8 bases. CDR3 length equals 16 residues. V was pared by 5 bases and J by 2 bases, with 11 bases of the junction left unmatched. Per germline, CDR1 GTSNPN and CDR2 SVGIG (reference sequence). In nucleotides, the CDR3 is TGTGCCTGGGGCTCAACTAGCGGAAAAACCTACAATGAGCAGTTCTTC. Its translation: CAWGSTSGKTYNEQFF.

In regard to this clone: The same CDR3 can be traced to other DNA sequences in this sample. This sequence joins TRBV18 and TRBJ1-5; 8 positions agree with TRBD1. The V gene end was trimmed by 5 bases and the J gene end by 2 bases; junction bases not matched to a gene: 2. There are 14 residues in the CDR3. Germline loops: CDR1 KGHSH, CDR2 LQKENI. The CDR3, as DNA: TGTGCCAGCTCAGGGACAGGAGGCAATCAGCCCCAGCATTTT. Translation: CASSGTGGNQPQHF.

CDR3 nucleotide sequence: TGTGCCAGCAGAGCGAGCAGGGGGAGCTCCTACGAGCAGTACTTC. It is translated as CASRASRGSSYEQYF. V is TRBV2 and J is TRBJ2-7, with TRBD1 identical over 7 bases. The CDR3 sequence is 15 residues long. Germline values: CDR1 SNHLY, CDR2 FYNNEI. V gave up 6 bases and J gave up 0 bases; unmatched junction bases: 8. Filled out from reference TRBV2 and TRBJ2-7, the complete variable domain reads EPEVTQTPSHQVTQMGQEVILRCVPISNHLYFYWYRQILGQKVEFLVSFYNNEISEKSEIFDDQFSVERPDGSNFTLKIRSTKLEDSAMYFCASRASRGSSYEQYFGPGTRLTVT.

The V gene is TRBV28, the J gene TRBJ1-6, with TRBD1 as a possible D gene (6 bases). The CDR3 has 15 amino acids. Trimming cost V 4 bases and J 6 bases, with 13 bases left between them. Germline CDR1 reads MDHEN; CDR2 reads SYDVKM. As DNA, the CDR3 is TGTGCCAGCAGTTCCCTGACAGGTCCTAATTCACCCCTCCACTTT. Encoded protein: CASSSLTGPNSPLHF.

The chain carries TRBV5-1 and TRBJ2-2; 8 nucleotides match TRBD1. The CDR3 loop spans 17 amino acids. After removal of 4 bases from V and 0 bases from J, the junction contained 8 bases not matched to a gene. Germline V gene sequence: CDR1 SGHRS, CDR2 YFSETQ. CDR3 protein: CASSVLPGQANTGELFF. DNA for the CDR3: TGCGCCAGCAGCGTGCTGCCGGGACAGGCGAACACCGGGGAGCTGTTTTTT.

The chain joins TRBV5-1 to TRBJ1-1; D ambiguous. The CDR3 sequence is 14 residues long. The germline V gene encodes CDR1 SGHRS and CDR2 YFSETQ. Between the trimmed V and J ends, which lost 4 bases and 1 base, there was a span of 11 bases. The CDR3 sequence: CASSPEAGNTEAFF. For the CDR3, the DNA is TGCGCCAGCAGCCCGGAGGCGGGGAACACTGAAGCTTTCTTT.

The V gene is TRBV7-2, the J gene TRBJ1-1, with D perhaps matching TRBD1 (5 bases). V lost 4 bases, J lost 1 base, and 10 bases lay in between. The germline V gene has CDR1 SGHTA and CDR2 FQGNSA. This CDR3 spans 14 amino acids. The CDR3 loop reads CASSSPGGNTEAFF. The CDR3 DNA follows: TGTGCCAGCAGCTCCCCGGGGGGGAACACTGAAGCTTTCTTT. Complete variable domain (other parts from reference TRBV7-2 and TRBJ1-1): GAGVSQSPSNKVTEKGKDVELRCDPISGHTALYWYRQSLGQGLEFLIYFQGNSAPDKSGLPSDRFSAERTGGSVSTLTIQRTQQEDSAVYLCASSSPGGNTEAFFGQGTRLTVV.